This TCR beta chain was profiled in a study of T-cell reconstitution after alpha-beta-depleted transplantation in children. General observations from the study: Several hundred expanded graft clones reportedly gave rise to the alpha-beta T cells present about two months after transplant.

CDR3 length: 15 residues. CDR1 is LNHNV and CDR2 is YYDKDF in the germline V gene (reference sequence). The V gene lost 0 bases and the J gene lost 3 bases, with 9 bases spanning the gap. In its sample, this clonotype was seen many times. The antigen remains undetermined. A TCRbeta library incorporating unique molecular identifiers was prepared. Each CDR3 protein is one row after TCRdb ran MiXCR on the PCR reads. The sample includes approximately 110,000 distinct CDR3 sequences, about a tenth of them seen just once. The chain has TRBV15 and TRBJ2-1; D not resolved. The sample here was PBMCs, taken before TCRalphabeta/CD19-depleted stem cell transplant. This clonotype was obtained from a boy between 2 and 10 years old with acute lymphoblastic leukemia, due to receive a stem cell transplant. DNA for the CDR3: TGTGCCACCAGCAGAGAGAACACCGACTACAATGAGCAGTTCTTC. It encodes CATSRENTDYNEQFF.